A single sample is the source of the 17 T cell receptor beta chains below, sequenced in a study of T cell clusters in autoimmune cytopenias. TRB was amplified by touch-down multiplex PCR, primer pools A and B combined. TCRdb reprocessed the multiplex PCR reads and keeps a single row for each CDR3 protein, giving no DNA. The sample totals about 12,000 distinct CDR3 sequences. TRB amplification used approximately 250 ng of peripheral blood genomic DNA. Sequencing was carried out using peripheral blood. Source of these receptors: a human donor with an autoimmune cytopenia or autoimmune hepatitis (not recorded which).

This chain joins TRBV30 and TRBJ1-6; TCRdb picks TRBD1, but there is no DNA to check that call. Germline CDR1 GTSNPN, CDR2 SVGIG (reference sequence). CDR3 length: 14 amino acids. CDR3 loop: CAWSVGQPNSPLHF.

The chain is built from TRBV18 and TRBJ2-7; the D call from TCRdb, TRBD1, cannot be confirmed without DNA. CDR3 length: 16 residues. The V gene's germline CDR1 is KGHSH and CDR2 LQKENI. The CDR3 reads CASSPLATGNSYEQYF.

CDR3 loop: CASSPGLAGGSDEQFF. The chain combines TRBV7-2 with TRBJ2-1; TCRdb reports TRBD2, a call that lacks DNA to check it against. CDR1 and CDR2 (germline): SGHTA, FQGNSA. The CDR3 spans 16 residues.

This chain links TRBV7-6 with TRBJ2-5; TCRdb indicates TRBD2, and absent DNA this call remains unverified. Germline CDR1 SGHVS, CDR2 FNYEAQ. This CDR3 is 18 amino acids long. CDR3: CASSFAPSGGSLQETQYF.

This clonotype is deemed medium-sized by its frequency. The chain combines TRBV6-2 or TRBV6-3 with TRBJ2-2; absent DNA, TCRdb's TRBD1 call cannot be checked. Germline V gene data show CDR1 as MNHEY and CDR2 as SVGEGT. CDR3 length equals 15 residues. This CDR3 reads CASSPTGSNTGELFF.

This rearrangement joins TRBV30 to TRBJ1-1. CDR3 length: 13 residues. Germline V gives CDR1 GTSNPN, CDR2 SVGIG (reference sequence). The CDR3 reads CAWGPGWDTEAFF.

The V gene is TRBV6-5, the J gene TRBJ1-1; the TCRdb D gene call, TRBD1, has no DNA to confirm it. CDR1 is MNHEY, CDR2 SVGAGI, per germline. This CDR3 spans 13 amino acids. The CDR3 reads CASSYEGMAEASF.

CDR3 loop: CASSPSRGRTGVRSDEQFF. The chain joins TRBV6-5 to TRBJ2-1; the TCRdb call, TRBD2, lacks DNA for checking. The CDR3 spans 19 residues. Germline V gene data show CDR1 as MNHEY and CDR2 as SVGAGI.

The chain has TRBV13 and TRBJ2-7. The germline gives CDR1 PRHDT, CDR2 FYEKMQ (reference sequence). This CDR3 has 14 amino acids. CDR3 sequence reads: CASSSTFGSHEQYF.

The chain carries TRBV12-3 or TRBV12-4 and TRBJ1-5; TCRdb lists TRBD1, though no DNA is available to test this call. This CDR3 comprises 16 residues. This CDR3 is CASSFVPGQRPPTQHF.

According to its frequency, this clonotype is medium-sized (0.01 to 0.1%). The V gene is TRBV19, the J gene TRBJ2-5; TCRdb lists TRBD2, though no DNA is available to test this call. CDR1 is LNHDA and CDR2 is SQIVND in the germline V gene (reference sequence). The CDR3 spans 13 residues. The CDR3 sequence: CATSDSGGETQYF.

Considering frequency, this clonotype is medium-sized. The genes are TRBV19 and TRBJ2-1; the D gene TCRdb calls, TRBD2, cannot be checked with no DNA. The CDR3 sequence is 17 residues long. CDR1 is LNHDA, CDR2 SQIVND, per germline (reference sequence). The CDR3 here is CASSEVAGVEFYNEQFF.

The chain uses TRBV27 and TRBJ2-1; the D gene TCRdb calls, TRBD1, cannot be checked with no DNA. The germline gives CDR1 MNHEY, CDR2 SMNVEV (reference sequence). The CDR3 sequence is 15 residues long. The CDR3 loop is CASSLSGVTYNEQFF.

Frequency places this clonotype as medium-sized (0.01 to 0.1%). The chain recombines TRBV6-5 with TRBJ2-1; the D call from TCRdb, TRBD2, cannot be confirmed without DNA. This CDR3 comprises 14 residues. Germline values: CDR1 MNHEY, CDR2 SVGAGI. CDR3 residues: CASRARSSYNEQFF.

The V call is TRBV15, the J call TRBJ2-3; TCRdb returns TRBD2, unconfirmable since there is no DNA. This CDR3 is 14 amino acids long. Germline assignment: CDR1 LNHNV and CDR2 YYDKDF (reference sequence). CDR3 region: CATSRDRGLRTQYF.

The rearrangement links TRBV19 to TRBJ2-3; checking the TCRdb D call of TRBD1 is not possible without DNA. This CDR3 region has 15 residues. Germline V gene data show CDR1 as LNHDA and CDR2 as SQIVND (reference sequence). CDR3 region: CASSIVQGGTDTQYF.

V usage is TRBV27 and J usage is TRBJ1-5; TCRdb gives TRBD1 as the D gene, but with no DNA this cannot be confirmed. This CDR3 region has 14 residues. CDR1 and CDR2 from the germline V gene are MNHEY and SMNVEV (reference sequence). The chain's CDR3 is CASSLSTGVQPQHF.